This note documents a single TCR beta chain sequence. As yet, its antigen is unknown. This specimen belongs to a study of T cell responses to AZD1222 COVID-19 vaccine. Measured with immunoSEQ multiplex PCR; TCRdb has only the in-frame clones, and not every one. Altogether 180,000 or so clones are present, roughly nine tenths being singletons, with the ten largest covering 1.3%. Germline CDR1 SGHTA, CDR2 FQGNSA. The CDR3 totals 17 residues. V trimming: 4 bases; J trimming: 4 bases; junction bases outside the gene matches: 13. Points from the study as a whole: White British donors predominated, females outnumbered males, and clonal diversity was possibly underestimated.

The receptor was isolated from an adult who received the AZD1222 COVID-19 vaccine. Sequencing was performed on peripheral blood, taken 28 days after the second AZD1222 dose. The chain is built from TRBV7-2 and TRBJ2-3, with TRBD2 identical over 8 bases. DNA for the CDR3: TGTGCCAGCAGCTCGGGATGGGCGGGGGGCAAGGCAGATACGCAGTATTTT. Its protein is CASSSGWAGGKADTQYF. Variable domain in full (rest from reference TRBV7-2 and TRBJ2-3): GAGVSQSPSNKVTEKGKDVELRCDPISGHTALYWYRQSLGQGLEFLIYFQGNSAPDKSGLPSDRFSAERTGGSVSTLTIQRTQQEDSAVYLCASSSGWAGGKADTQYFGPGTRLTVL.